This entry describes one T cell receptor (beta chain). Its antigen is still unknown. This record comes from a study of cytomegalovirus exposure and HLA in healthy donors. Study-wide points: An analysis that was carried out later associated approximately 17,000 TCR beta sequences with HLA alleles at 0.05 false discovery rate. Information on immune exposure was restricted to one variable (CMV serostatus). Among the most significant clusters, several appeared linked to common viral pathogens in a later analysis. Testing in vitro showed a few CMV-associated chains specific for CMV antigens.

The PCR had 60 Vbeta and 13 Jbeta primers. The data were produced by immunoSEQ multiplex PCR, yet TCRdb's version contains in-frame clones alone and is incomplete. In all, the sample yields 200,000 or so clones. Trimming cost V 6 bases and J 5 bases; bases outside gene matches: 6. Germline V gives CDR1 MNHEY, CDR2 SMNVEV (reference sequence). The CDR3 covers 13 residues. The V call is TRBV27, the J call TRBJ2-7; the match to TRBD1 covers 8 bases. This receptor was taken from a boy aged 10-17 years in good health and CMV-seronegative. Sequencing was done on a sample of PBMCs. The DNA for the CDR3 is TGTGCCAGCAGACCGGGACAGGTTGACGAGCAGTACTTC. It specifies CASRPGQVDEQYF.